This T cell receptor (beta chain) is drawn from a study of CD8+CD57+ T cells in acquired aplastic anemia. Study details: Average DNA yield from sorted CD4+ and CD8+ cells was approximately 3.2 ug.

The sequenced patients had an expansion of CD8+CD57+ cells seen by flow cytometry. Every patient had severe acquired aplastic anemia. There was no therapy given to any patient before the blood sampling took place. Study-level findings and limits: There were over 25 CD8+ CDR3 sequences that occurred in both patients and controls.

Using genomic DNA as the template, TCR beta VDJ and CDR3 profiling was carried out. Using its own MiXCR run on the reads, TCRdb lists one record per CDR3 protein. Of 130,000 or so distinct CDR3 sequences listed, less than 50% are singletons. Remarks on this clonotype: Its antigen is not identified.

The CDR3 sequence is 16 residues long. The germline CDR1 and CDR2 sequences are SGHAT and FQDESV (reference sequence). The V segment lost 2 bases and the J segment 1 base; nucleotides outside the gene matches: 6. This clonotype originated in a human donor with aplastic anemia. The specimen was sorted CD4+, CD8+, or CD8+CD57+ T cells (not recorded which) from PBMCs. The chain joins TRBV11-1 to TRBJ1-1; 8 nucleotides align to TRBD1. The CDR3 sequence: CASSLRQGTPNTEAFF. In DNA, the CDR3 is TGTGCCAGCAGCTTACGACAGGGGACACCGAACACTGAAGCTTTCTTT.